This T cell receptor (beta chain) was sequenced for a study of cytomegalovirus exposure and HLA in healthy donors. General study results and limits: Several of the most significant clusters appeared, in a later analysis, to be linked to common viral pathogens. TCR beta V- and J-gene trimming, according to a later analysis, was linked to a missense DCLRE1C variant. Three chains linked to CMV were shown in vitro to be specific for CMV antigens. An observed cluster of highly shared sequence variants was recorded as a likely sequencing artifact.

A word on this clone: The antigen is not known.

The study ran its PCR with 60 Vbeta and 13 Jbeta primers. Clones were sequenced by immunoSEQ multiplex PCR, and TCRdb holds only the in-frame ones, with some missing. The repertoire holds over 200,000 clones, over 65% seen once, with around 1.4% in the top ten. The length of the CDR3 is 14 residues. With 4 bases clipped from V and 7 bases from J, the junction kept 4 bases outside the gene matches. In germline, CDR1 is SGDLS, CDR2 YYNGEE. Sequenced: PBMCs. The clonotype originates from a human donor in good health. The chain employs TRBV9 and TRBJ2-1; 11 nucleotides align to TRBD2. The CDR3 loop is CASSQGLAVNEQFF. CDR3 nucleotide sequence: TGTGCCAGCAGCCAGGGACTAGCGGTTAATGAGCAGTTCTTC.